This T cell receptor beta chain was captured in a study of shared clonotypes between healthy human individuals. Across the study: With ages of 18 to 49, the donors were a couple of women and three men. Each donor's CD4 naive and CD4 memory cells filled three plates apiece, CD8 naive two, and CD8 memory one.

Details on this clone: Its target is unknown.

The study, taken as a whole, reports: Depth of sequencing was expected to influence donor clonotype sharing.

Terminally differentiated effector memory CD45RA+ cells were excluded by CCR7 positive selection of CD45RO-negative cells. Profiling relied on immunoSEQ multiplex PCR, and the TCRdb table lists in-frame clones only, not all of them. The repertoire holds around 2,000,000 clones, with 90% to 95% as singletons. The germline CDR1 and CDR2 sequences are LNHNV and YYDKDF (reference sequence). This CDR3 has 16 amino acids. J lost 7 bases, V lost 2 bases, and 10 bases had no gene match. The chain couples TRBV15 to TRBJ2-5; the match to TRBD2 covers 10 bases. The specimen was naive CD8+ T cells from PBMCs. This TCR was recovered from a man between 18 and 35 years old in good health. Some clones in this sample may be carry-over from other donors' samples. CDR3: CATSRLAGEEIGTQYF. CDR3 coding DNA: TGTGCCACCAGCAGACTAGCGGGAGAAGAGATCGGGACCCAGTACTTC.